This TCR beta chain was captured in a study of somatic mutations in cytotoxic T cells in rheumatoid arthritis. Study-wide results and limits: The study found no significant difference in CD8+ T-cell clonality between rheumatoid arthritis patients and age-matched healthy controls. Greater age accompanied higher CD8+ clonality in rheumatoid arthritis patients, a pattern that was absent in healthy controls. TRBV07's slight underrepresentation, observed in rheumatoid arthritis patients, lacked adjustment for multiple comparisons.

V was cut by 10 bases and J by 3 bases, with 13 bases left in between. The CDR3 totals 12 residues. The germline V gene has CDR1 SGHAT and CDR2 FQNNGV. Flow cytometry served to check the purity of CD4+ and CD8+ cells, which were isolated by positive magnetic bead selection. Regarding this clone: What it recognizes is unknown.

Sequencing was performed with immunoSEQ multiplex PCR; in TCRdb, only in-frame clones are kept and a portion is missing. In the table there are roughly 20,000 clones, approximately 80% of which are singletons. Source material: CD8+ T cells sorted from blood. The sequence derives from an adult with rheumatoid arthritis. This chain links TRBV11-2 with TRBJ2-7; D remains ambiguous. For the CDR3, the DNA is TGTGCCAATAACGACGGATGCTACGAGCAGTACTTC. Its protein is CANNDGCYEQYF.